This TCR beta chain was profiled in a study of lymphopenia after photon versus proton radiotherapy. A remark on this clone: Its antigen is unidentified.

TCRdb keeps only in-frame clones here, not all; method: immunoSEQ multiplex PCR. Of 28,000 or so clones listed, more than 80% are singletons. Study-wide results and caveats: A bigger post-nadir fall in TCR diversity correlated inversely with survival time in deceased patients. Relative stability marked proton patients; photon patients lost diversity and naive cells. Better survival with proton therapy was suggested as possible, not demonstrated. Post-nadir diversity loss with photons came from oligoclonal expansion, particularly CD8+ Temra cells.

There are 15 residues in the CDR3. The germline V gene has CDR1 SNHLY and CDR2 FYNNEI. Trimming removed 8 bases from V and 3 bases from J, with 14 bases in between. The TCR sequence derives from a man aged 30-40 years with gastric cancer. The chain is built from TRBV2 and TRBJ1-6; D unresolved. This specimen was peripheral blood, taken from a patient treated with photon-based radiotherapy. In DNA form, the CDR3 reads TGTGCCAGCCTGCAAGACCACAACTATAATTCACCCCTCCACTTT. Translation: CASLQDHNYNSPLHF.